The present T cell receptor beta chain was sequenced within a study of shared clonotypes between healthy human individuals. Study outcomes and limitations: The sampled material consisted only of blood, and tissue repertoires are likely to differ. Naive subsets tended to show greater estimated richness than memory subsets.

The trim removed 3 bases at V and 2 bases at J, leaving 4 bases unmatched. Germline CDR1 reads SEHNR; CDR2 reads FQNEAQ (reference sequence). The CDR3 loop spans 14 amino acids. Assay used: immunoSEQ multiplex PCR; TCRdb lists only in-frame clones, some missing. This repertoire shows fewer than 3 million clones, less than 95% found once; its top ten account for around 0.38%. Worth noting for this clone: No antigen is known for it.

The specimen was naive CD4+ T cells from PBMCs. The subset is: CD45RA+ positively selected. This chain joins TRBV7-9 and TRBJ2-7; 7 nucleotides agree with TRBD1. The sequence derives from a man aged 18-30 years in good health. Some clones in this sample may be carry-over from other donors' samples. The CDR3 DNA follows: TGTGCCAGCAGCTTCCTACAGGGGCCCTACGAGCAGTACTTC. It yields the protein CASSFLQGPYEQYF.